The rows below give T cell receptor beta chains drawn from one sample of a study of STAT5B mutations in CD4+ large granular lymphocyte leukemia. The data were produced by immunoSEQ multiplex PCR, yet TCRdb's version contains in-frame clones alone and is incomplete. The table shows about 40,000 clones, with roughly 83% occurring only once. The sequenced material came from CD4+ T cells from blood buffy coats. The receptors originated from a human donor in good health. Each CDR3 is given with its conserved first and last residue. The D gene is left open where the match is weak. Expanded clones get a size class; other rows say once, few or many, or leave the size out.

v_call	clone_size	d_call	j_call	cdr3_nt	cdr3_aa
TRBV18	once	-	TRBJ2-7	TGTGCCAGCTCACCACCGGGGGGCTACGAGCAGTACTTC	CASSPPGGYEQYF
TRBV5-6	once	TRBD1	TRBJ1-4	TGTGCCAGCAGCCGGGGACAGGGGGCGATTAATGAAAAACTGTTTTTT	CASSRGQGAINEKLFF
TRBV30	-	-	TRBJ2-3	TGTGCCTGGTCCGGGGACAGCACAGATACGCAGTATTTT	CAWSGDSTDTQYF
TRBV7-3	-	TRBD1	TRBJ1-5	TGTGCCAGCAGCTTAGAGGCTATTAGGTGGACAGGCGCCGATCAGCCCCAGCATTTT	CASSLEAIRWTGADQPQHF
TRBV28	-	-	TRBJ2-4	TGTGCCAGCACGGGAGTTTGGGCCAAAAACATTCAGTACTTC	CASTGVWAKNIQYF
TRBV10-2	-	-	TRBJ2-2	TGCGCCAGCAGTCCCTTAATCCTAGCTGGACTAATTACCGGGGAGCTGTTTTTT	CASSPLILAGLITGELFF
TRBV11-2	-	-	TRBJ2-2	TGTGCCAGCAGCCGTCGAGAGGGTTCTGGGGAGCTGTTTTTT	CASSRREGSGELFF
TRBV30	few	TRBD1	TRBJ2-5	TGTGCCTGGACGGGACAGGGGGTAGAGACCCAGTACTTC	CAWTGQGVETQYF
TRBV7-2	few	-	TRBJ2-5	TGTGCCAGCAGCCCCGAGTGGGGTCGCGAGACCCAGTACTTC	CASSPEWGRETQYF
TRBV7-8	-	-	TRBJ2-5	TGTGCCAGCAGCTTAACAGGGAATCAAGAGACCCAGTACTTC	CASSLTGNQETQYF
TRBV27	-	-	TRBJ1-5	TGTGCCAGCAGTTTTCAAGGGGCTGGCAATCAGCCCCAGCATTTT	CASSFQGAGNQPQHF
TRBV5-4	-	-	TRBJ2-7	TGTGCCAGCAGCTTGGACCCAGGGGGGAGGTACGAGCAGTACTTC	CASSLDPGGRYEQYF
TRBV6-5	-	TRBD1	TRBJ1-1	TGTGCCAGCAGTTGGACAGGGGGAAACACTGAAGCTTTCTTT	CASSWTGGNTEAFF
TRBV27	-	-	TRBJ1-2	TGTGCCAGCAGTTTGCTTCCACCACAGACGGACAGAATTTATGGCTACACCTTC	CASSLLPPQTDRIYGYTF
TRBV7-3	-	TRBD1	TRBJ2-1	TGTGCCAGCAGCGGGCAGGGGGCGAACAATGAGCAGTTCTTC	CASSGQGANNEQFF
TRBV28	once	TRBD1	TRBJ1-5	TGTGCCAGCAGTTTAGGACAGGGGTACAATCAGCCCCAGCATTTT	CASSLGQGYNQPQHF
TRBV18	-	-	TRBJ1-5	TGTGCCAGCTCACTTGGAGGGGGCAATCAGCCCCAGCATTTT	CASSLGGGNQPQHF
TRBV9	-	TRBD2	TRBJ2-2	TGTGCCAGCAGCGCCTTGCGGGGGGACACCGGGGAGCTGTTTTTT	CASSALRGDTGELFF
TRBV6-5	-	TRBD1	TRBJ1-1	TGTGCCAGCATCCCCAGGGGGGCGATGAACACTGAAGCTTTCTTT	CASIPRGAMNTEAFF
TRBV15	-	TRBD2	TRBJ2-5	TGTGCCACCAGCAGCCTCGGCGGGGGTCCCCAAGAGACCCAGTACTTC	CATSSLGGGPQETQYF
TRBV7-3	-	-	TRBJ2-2	TGTGCCAGCAGCTTACAGGGGCAGGGCACCGGGGAGCTGTTTTTT	CASSLQGQGTGELFF
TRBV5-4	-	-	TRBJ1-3	TGTGCCAGCAGCTTTAGGGCCTCTGGAAACACCATATATTTT	CASSFRASGNTIYF
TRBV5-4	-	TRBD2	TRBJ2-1	TGTGCCAGCAGCCTCGGGGATAGCGGGAACTATGAGCAGTTCTTC	CASSLGDSGNYEQFF
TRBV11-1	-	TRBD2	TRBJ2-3	TGTGCCAGCAGCCGACTCCTGTGGGGAGCGGGGAACACAGATACGCAGTATTTT	CASSRLLWGAGNTDTQYF
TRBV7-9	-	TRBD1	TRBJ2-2	TGTGCCAGCAGGGAGGACAGGGGGCTGACCGGGGAGCTGTTTTTT	CASREDRGLTGELFF
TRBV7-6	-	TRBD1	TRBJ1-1	TGTGCCAGCAGCTGGACAGGAGGGAACACTGAAGCTTTCTTT	CASSWTGGNTEAFF
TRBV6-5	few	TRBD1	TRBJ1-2	TGTGCCAGCAGTTTTACAGGGGGCGCGTTTCAGGGCTACACCTTC	CASSFTGGAFQGYTF
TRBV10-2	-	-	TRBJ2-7	TGCGCCAGCAGTGAGTCGGCAGCCTGGTCGGGTGAGCAGTACTTC	CASSESAAWSGEQYF
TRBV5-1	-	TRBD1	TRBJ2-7	TGCGCCAGCAGCTGGACAGGGGTTCCCTACGAGCAGTACTTC	CASSWTGVPYEQYF
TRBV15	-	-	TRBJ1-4	TGTGCCACCAGCTCTAACTGGGGGGAGTCTAATGAAAAACTGTTTTTT	CATSSNWGESNEKLFF
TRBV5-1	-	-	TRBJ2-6	TGCGCCAGCAGCTTGGACGGAAGTACTGGGGCCAACGTCCTGACTTTC	CASSLDGSTGANVLTF
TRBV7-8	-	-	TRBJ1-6	TGTGCCAGCAGCTCGAGAATCAATTCACCCCTCCACTTT	CASSSRINSPLHF
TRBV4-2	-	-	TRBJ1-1	TGTGCCAGCAGCCAAGATGAAAACACTGAAGCTTTCTTT	CASSQDENTEAFF
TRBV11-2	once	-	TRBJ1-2	TGTGCCAGCAGCTTAGCACAGGGAGTGAGTGGCTACACCTTC	CASSLAQGVSGYTF
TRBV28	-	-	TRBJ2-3	TGTGCCAGCAGCCCCCGGGGAGGGGGCAGGGATACGCAGTATTTT	CASSPRGGGRDTQYF
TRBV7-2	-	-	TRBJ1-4	TGTGCCAGCAGCTTATTTGGGGGCGCTGTAGATGAAAAACTGTTTTTT	CASSLFGGAVDEKLFF
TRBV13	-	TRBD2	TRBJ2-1	TGTGCCAGCAGCTTAGTCCTCCTAGCGGGAGGGCCGTTGTACAATGAGCAGTTCTTC	CASSLVLLAGGPLYNEQFF
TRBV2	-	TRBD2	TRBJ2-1	TGTGCCAGCAGTGAGGGTGGGACTAGCGGGATCTTC	CASSEGGTSGIF
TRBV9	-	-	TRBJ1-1	TGTGCCAGCAGCCCCCCCCGGTTGAACACTGAAGCTTTCTTT	CASSPPRLNTEAFF
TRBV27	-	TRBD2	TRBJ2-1	TGTGCCAGCACCCCCTTGCGAGCGGGGGGCCGCAATGAGCAGTTCTTC	CASTPLRAGGRNEQFF
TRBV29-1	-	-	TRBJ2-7	TGCAGCGTCCCAGGGCCAACAGAAATCGAGCAGTACTTC	CSVPGPTEIEQYF
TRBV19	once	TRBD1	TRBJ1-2	TGTGCCAGTAGTGCACAGGGGGCGGGGGACTATGGCTACACCTTC	CASSAQGAGDYGYTF
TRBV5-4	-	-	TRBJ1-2	TGTGCCAGCAGACATCCCTCAGAAGTCTATGGCTACACCTTC	CASRHPSEVYGYTF
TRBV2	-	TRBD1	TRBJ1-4	TGTGCCAGCAGTGAAGGGACAGGAGGGAGTGAAAAACTGTTTTTT	CASSEGTGGSEKLFF
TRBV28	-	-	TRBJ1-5	TGTGCCAGCAGTTACAGCAATCAGCCCCAGCATTTT	CASSYSNQPQHF
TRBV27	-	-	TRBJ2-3	TGTGCCAGCAGTTTTCGGCGGACCGGGGGAGATACGCAGTATTTT	CASSFRRTGGDTQYF
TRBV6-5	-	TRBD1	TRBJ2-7	TGTGCCAGCAGTTATCAGGGGACAGCGTCCTACGAGCAGTACTTC	CASSYQGTASYEQYF
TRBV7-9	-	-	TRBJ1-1	TGTGCCAGCAGCTTAGAAATGGGGTTTGAAGCTTTCTTT	CASSLEMGFEAFF
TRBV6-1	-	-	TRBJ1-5	TGTGCCAGCAGTGAAACAGGACACAATCAGCCCCAGCATTTT	CASSETGHNQPQHF
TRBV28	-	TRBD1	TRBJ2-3	TGTGCCAGCAGTTTTATTGTGCCAGGGGGCGCAGATACGCAGTATTTT	CASSFIVPGGADTQYF
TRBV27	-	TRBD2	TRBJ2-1	TGTGCCAGCAGTACGGGAGGGACCTTCTCTGGCGGGGAGCAGTTCTTC	CASSTGGTFSGGEQFF
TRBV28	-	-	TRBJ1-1	TGTGCCAGCAGTTCCCCAGGGTACGAGGACACTGAAGCTTTCTTT	CASSSPGYEDTEAFF
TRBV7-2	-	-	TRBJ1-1	TGTGCCAGCAGCTCCCGGGGGGCAGGAAACACTGAAGCTTTCTTT	CASSSRGAGNTEAFF
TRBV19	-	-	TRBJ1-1	TGTGCCAGTAGTTCACAGGGTCCCACTGAAGCTTTCTTT	CASSSQGPTEAFF
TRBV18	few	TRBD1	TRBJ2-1	TGTGCCAGCTCACCTCCGGGACAGGGGTACAATGAGCAGTTCTTC	CASSPPGQGYNEQFF
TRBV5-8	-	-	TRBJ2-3	TGTGCCAGCAGCTTGGGTAGGGGGGGGCCCTCCCGCGCGCAGTATTTT	CASSLGRGGPSRAQYF